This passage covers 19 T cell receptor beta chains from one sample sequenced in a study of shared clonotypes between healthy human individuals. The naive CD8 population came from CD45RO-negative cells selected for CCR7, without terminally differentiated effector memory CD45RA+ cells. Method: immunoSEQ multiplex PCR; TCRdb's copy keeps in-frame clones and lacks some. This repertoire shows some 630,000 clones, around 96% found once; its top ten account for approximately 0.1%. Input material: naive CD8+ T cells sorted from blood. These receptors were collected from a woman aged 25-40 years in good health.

The CDR3 protein is CASSGAADSYEQYF. CDR3 bases: TGTGCCAGCAGCGGGGCAGCGGACTCCTACGAGCAGTACTTC. The genes are TRBV21-1 and TRBJ2-7. TRBV21-1 counts as a pseudogene. This CDR3 spans 14 amino acids.

Written as DNA, the CDR3 is TGCAGCGTTCTCCGGGCAGGGTCCCATGGCTACACCTTC. As protein: CSVLRAGSHGYTF. The V and J genes are TRBV29-1 and TRBJ1-2; perhaps TRBD1 as D (5 bases). The CDR3 has 13 residues. Trimming took off 5 bases at V and 6 bases at J, with 16 bases between the two ends. The germline gives CDR1 SQVTM, CDR2 ANQGSEA.

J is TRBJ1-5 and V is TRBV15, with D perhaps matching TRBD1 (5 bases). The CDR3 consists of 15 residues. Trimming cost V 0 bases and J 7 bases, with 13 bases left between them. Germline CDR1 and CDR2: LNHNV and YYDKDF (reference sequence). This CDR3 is CATSRDGGGGQPQHF. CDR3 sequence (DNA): TGTGCCACCAGCAGAGATGGGGGAGGTGGCCAGCCCCAGCATTTT.

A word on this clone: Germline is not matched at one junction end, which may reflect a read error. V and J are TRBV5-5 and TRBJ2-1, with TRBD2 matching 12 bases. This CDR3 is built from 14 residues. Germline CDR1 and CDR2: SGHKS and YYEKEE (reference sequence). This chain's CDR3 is CASSFGLAGGKGIF. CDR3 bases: TGTGCCAGCAGCTTTGGGCTAGCGGGAGGGAAAGGGATCTTC.

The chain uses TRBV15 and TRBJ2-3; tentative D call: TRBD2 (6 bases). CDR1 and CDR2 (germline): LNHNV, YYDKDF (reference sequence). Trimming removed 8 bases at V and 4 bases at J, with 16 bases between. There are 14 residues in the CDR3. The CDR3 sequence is CATAGRTPADTQYF. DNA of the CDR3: TGTGCCACCGCGGGGCGCACGCCCGCAGATACGCAGTATTTT.

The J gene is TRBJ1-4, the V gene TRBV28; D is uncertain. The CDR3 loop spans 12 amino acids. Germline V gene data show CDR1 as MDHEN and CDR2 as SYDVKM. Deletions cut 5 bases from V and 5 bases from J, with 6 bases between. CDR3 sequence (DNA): TGTGCCAGCAGTCCCTGGAATGAAAAACTGTTTTTT. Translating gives CASSPWNEKLFF.

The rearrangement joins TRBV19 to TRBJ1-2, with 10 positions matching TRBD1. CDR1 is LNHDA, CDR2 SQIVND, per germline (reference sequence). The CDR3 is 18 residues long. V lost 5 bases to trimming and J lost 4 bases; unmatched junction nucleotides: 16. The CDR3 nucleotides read TGTGCCAGTAGTCCCCGGGACAGGGGCCTATCGAGGGGCTATGGCTACACCTTC. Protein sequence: CASSPRDRGLSRGYGYTF.

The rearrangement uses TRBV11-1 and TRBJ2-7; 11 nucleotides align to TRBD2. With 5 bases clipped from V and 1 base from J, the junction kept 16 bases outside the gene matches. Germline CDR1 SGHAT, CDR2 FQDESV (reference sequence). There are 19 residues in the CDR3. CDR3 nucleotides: TGTGCCAGCAGCACGGGACCCGAACTAGCGGGAGATGGATCCTACGAGCAGTACTTC. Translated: CASSTGPELAGDGSYEQYF.

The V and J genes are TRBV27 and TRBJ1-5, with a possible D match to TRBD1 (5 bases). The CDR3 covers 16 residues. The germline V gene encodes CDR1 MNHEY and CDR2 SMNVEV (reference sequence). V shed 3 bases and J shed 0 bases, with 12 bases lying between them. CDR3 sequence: CASSFIGGSSNQPQHF. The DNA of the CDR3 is TGTGCCAGCAGTTTCATCGGGGGGAGTAGCAATCAGCCCCAGCATTTT.

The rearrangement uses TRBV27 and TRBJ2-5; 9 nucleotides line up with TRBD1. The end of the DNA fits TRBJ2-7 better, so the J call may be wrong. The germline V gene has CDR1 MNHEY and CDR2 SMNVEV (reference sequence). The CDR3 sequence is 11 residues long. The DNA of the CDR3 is TGTGCCAGTGGACAGGGGTACGAGCAGTACTTC. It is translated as CASGQGYEQYF.

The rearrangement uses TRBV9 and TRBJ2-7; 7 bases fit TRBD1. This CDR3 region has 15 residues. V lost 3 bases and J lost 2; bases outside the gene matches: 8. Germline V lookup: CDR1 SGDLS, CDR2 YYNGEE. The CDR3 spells CASSAGGDRAYEQYF. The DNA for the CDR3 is TGTGCCAGCAGCGCAGGGGGAGACAGGGCCTACGAGCAGTACTTC.

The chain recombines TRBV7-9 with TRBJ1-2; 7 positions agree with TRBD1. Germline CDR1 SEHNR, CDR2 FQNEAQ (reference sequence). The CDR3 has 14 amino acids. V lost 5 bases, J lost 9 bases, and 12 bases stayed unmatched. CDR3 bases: TGTGCCAGCAGCCCAAAGACAGGGCTGGATCGCTACACCTTC. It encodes CASSPKTGLDRYTF. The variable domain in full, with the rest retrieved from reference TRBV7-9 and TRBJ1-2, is DTGVSQNPRHKITKRGQNVTFRCDPISEHNRLYWYRQTLGQGPEFLTYFQNEAQLEKSRLLSDRFSAERPKGSFSTLEIQRTEQGDSAMYLCASSPKTGLDRYTFGSGTRLTVV.

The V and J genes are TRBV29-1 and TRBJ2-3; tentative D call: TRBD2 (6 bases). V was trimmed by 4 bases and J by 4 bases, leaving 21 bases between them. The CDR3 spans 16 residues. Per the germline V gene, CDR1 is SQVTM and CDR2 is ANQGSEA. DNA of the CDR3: TGCAGCGTTGTAATTGGGATCTACGGAGGGCCAGATACGCAGTATTTT. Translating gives CSVVIGIYGGPDTQYF.

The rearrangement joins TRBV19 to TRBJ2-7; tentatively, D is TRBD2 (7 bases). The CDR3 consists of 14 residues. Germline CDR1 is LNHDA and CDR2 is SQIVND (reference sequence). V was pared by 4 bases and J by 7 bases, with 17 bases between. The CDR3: CASSNRGGAREQYF. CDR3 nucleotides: TGTGCCAGTAGTAACCGAGGGGGGGCTAGGGAGCAGTACTTC.

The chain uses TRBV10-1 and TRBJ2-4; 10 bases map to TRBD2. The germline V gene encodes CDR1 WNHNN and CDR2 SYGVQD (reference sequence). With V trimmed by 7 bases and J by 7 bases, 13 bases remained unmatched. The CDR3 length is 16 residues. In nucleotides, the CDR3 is TGCGCCAGCACCCGTACTAGCGGGGCCATTAAGAACATTCAGTACTTC. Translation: CASTRTSGAIKNIQYF.

This chain's CDR3 is CASSEYLPQKYGYTF. The CDR3 region has the DNA TGTGCCAGCAGTGAATATCTCCCCCAGAAATATGGCTACACCTTC. V usage is TRBV2 and J usage is TRBJ1-2; the D is unclear. V was clipped by 2 bases and J by 5 bases, with 15 bases between them. Germline loops: CDR1 SNHLY, CDR2 FYNNEI. This CDR3 has 15 amino acids.

CDR3 sequence: CASSLIAGGANTGELFF. The CDR3 coding sequence is TGTGCCAGCAGCCTAATAGCGGGAGGGGCGAACACCGGGGAGCTGTTTTTT. V is TRBV5-4 and J is TRBJ2-2; the match to TRBD2 covers 11 bases. This CDR3 contains 17 residues. After removal of 4 bases from V and 0 bases from J, the junction contained 5 bases not matched to a gene. Per germline, CDR1 SGHNT and CDR2 YYREEE (reference sequence).

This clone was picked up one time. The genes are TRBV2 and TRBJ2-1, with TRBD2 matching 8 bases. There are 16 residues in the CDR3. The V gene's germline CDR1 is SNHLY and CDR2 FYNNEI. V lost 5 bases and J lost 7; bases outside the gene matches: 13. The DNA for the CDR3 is TGTGCCAGCAGTAAATCTAGCGGGTATATCACAAATGAGCAGTTCTTC. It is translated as CASSKSSGYITNEQFF.

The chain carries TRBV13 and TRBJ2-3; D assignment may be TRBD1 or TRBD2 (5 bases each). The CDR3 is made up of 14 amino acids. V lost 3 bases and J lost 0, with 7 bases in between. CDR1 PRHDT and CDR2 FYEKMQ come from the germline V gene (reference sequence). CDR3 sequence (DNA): TGTGCCAGCAGCTTGTGGGGGAGCACAGATACGCAGTATTTT. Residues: CASSLWGSTDTQYF. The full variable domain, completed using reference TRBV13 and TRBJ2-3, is AAGVIQSPRHLIKEKRETATLKCYPIPRHDTVYWYQQGPGQDPQFLISFYEKMQSDKGSIPDRFSAQQFSDYHSELNMSSLELGDSALYFCASSLWGSTDTQYFGPGTRLTVL.